This paragraph covers one TCR beta chain sequence. Its matching antigen is unknown. This record comes from a study of OX40 agonist ivuxolimab in advanced cancers. The study's findings and limits: In general, CD8+ T cells held more expanded clones than CD4+ did, on average.

The table came from immunoSEQ multiplex PCR; TCRdb's copy has only in-frame clones and leaves some out. Of tens of thousands of clones listed, nearly 85% are singletons. Germline-derived CDR1 and CDR2 are LNHDA and SQIVND (reference sequence). The germline V and J ends were trimmed by 5 bases and 4 bases, with 14 bases remaining between them. The CDR3 has 15 residues. The chain links TRBV19 to TRBJ2-2, with D hard to call. This receptor was obtained from an adult with an advanced solid tumor such as melanoma, head and neck, liver or kidney cancer. The specimen was CD4+ or CD8+ T cells sorted from blood, collected in a trial of the OX40 agonist ivuxolimab. CDR3: CASSPFGVSTGELFF. The CDR3 bases are TGTGCCAGTAGTCCCTTTGGAGTTTCCACCGGGGAGCTGTTTTTT.